The entry below describes one T cell receptor beta chain. Its antigen remains unidentified. This same CDR3 is encoded by further DNA sequences in the sample. This entry comes from a study of shared clonotypes between healthy human individuals. Findings and caveats of the study: Estimated richness was generally greater in naive than memory subsets. Depth was large, yet rarefaction showed that sorted-subset sequencing was incomplete.

As handled by the study authors: Filtering was not the same, since immunoSEQ gave junction-only sequences without quality scores. Profiled with immunoSEQ multiplex PCR; TCRdb holds only in-frame clones, not every one. The V and J calls and the clone size are those of that table, but D and trimming were determined from the DNA. The data contain hundreds of thousands of clones, roughly 96% of them singletons. This CDR3 is 13 amino acids long. Trimming cost V 1 base and J 5 bases, with 7 bases left between them. Looked up from germline, CDR1 is SEHNR and CDR2 is FQNEAQ (reference sequence). Only CD45RO-negative cells positively selected for CCR7 counted as naive CD8 cells, so terminally differentiated effector memory CD45RA+ cells were excluded.

The chain combines TRBV7-9 with TRBJ2-3; a weak D match, TRBD2 (5 bases). Sequenced: naive CD8+ T cells sorted from blood. The receptor's source is a woman in her 30s in good health. CDR3 loop: CASSLVGLDTQYF. CDR3 nucleotide sequence: TGTGCCAGCAGCTTAGTTGGACTAGATACGCAGTATTTT.